This T cell receptor (beta chain) derives from a study of blood T cell repertoires in COVID-19 (dated by TCRdb to 2018 to 2020). In terms of the full investigation: Samples covering the acute and convalescent phases of COVID-19 were provided by collaborators in the United States, Italy and Spain. The prospective study material was composed of cDNA or gDNA derived from T cells, B-cell-depleted T cells, or PBMCs. The dataset comprised deeply sampled blood TCRbeta repertoires from subjects exposed to, actively infected with, or recovered from COVID-19. A freely available public database, intended as a resource for researchers studying the immune response to SARS-CoV-2, is where the repertoires were released. Samples were obtained from the ongoing ImmuneRACE study (first 160 participants) and from 1,254 subjects provided by 6 global collaborators. A de-identified subject ID, COVID-19 status, age in years and sex were almost always included in the sample metadata. Where available, HLA class I and class II types were taken from metadata supplied by the sample provider and were not determined by assay-based typing. Overall results and qualifications from the work: How much clinical and demographic metadata was included differed by source and by participant, and the metadata was provided uncurated.

Worth noting for this clone: Its antigen specificity is not known. Base quality data are lacking; no much larger clone is found one base away.

The collaborating institutions used their own protocols to collect whole blood in K2EDTA tubes. Collaborator samples were shipped for TCRbeta analysis as frozen whole blood, isolated PBMCs, or DNA extracted from either sample type. TCRbeta CDR3 regions were amplified from genomic DNA using the immunoSEQ Assay, a bias-controlled multiplex PCR. The original pipeline was this. Within the assay, amplification of reference gene primers was used to estimate how many nucleated cells each sample contained. To quantify the absolute abundance of each unique TCRbeta CDR3 rearrangement, sequence reads were collapsed and filtered. For each sample, productive Simpson clonality was calculated as the square root of Simpson's diversity index across productive rearrangements. TCRdb limited this immuneACCESS table to in-frame rearrangements with V and J called. A share of clones is missing; checked studies link under half to unresolved V genes, and the rest is unexplained. That table supplies the V and J calls and clone size; D and trimming were determined from the DNA. This sample gives 200,000 to 250,000 clones in total; more than 65% of them show up just once. The top ten clonotypes cover roughly 13% of the sample.

Spanning cysteine to phenylalanine, the CDR3 consists of 15 amino acids. Left in the record is the CDR3 DNA by itself, 45 bases read in frame from the first base. From V the trimming removes 1 base and from J it removes 1 base, while the gene matches leave 2 bases of the junction unaccounted for. CDR1 and CDR2 are read off the germline V gene as KGHSH and LQKENI. This chain joins TRBV18 to TRBJ2-5; 8 junctional bases match TRBD2. Sequenced material: peripheral blood. The source is a human donor in a cohort sampled during active COVID-19. Here the CDR3 is given as CASSPRAGGQETQYF. The nucleotides read TGTGCCAGCTCACCACGGGCGGGAGGCCAAGAGACCCAGTACTTC.